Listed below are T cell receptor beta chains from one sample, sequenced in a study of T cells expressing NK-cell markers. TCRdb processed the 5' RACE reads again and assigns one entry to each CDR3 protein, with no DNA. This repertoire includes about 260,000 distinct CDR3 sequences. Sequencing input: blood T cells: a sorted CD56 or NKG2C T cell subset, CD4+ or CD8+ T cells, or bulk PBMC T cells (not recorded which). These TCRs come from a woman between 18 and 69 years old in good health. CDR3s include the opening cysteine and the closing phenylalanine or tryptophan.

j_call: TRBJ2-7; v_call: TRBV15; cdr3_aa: CATSMDTYEQYF
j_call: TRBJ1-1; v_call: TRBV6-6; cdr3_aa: CASTRSDTEAFF
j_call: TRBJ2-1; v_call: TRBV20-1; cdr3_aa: CSAPRSRGNEQFF
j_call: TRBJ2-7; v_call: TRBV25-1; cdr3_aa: CASSPGVEQYF
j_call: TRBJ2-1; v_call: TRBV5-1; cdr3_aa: CASRVTGEDEQFF
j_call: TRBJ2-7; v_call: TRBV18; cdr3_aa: CASSPELYEQYF
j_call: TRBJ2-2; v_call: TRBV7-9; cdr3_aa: CASSPTGRNTGELFF
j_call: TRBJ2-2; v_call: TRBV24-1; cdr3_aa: CATSDLHLAGTTGELFF
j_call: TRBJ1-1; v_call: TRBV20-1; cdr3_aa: CSARGGSNLEAFF
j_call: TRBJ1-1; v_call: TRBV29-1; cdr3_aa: CSVGSGGREAFF
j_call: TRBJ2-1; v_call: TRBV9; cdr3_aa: CASSVEPDQLNEQFF
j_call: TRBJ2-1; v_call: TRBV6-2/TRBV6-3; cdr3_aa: CASSPIGQGQFF
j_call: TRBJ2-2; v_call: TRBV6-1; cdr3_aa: CASSEIRGHTGELFF
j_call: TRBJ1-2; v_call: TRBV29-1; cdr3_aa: CSVEGYSLYGYTF
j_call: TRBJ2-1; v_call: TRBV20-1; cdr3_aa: CSARSLAGVGEQFF